This entry features one T cell receptor beta chain sequence. This record comes from a study of blood T cell repertoires in COVID-19. Only in-frame clones appear in the TCRdb table, and some are missing; sequencing was by immunoSEQ multiplex PCR. The table records some 270,000 clones, around 90% of them present only once. Germline V CDR1 and CDR2: SGHTA, FQGTGA. V shed 2 bases and J shed 7 bases, with 11 bases lying between them. There are 13 residues in the CDR3. This receptor was identified in a man aged 50 or older with acute or convalescent COVID-19. The V and J genes are TRBV7-3 and TRBJ1-2; D unresolved. The sequenced sample consisted of peripheral blood. The CDR3 DNA follows: TGTGCCAGCAGCTTATTCGTATCGGGTGGCTACACCTTC. Translating it yields CASSLFVSGGYTF.